Following are 23 T cell receptor beta chains from one sample sequenced in a study of T cells after yellow fever vaccination. A single record per CDR3 protein comes from TCRdb applying MiXCR to the 5' RACE reads. The sample consists of 550,000 to 750,000 distinct CDR3 sequences, approximately 12% of them appearing once. The material was PBMCs, obtained on the day of the yellow fever booster vaccination. All receptors come from a man aged 25 to 40 who received the YFV17D yellow fever vaccine.

This chain joins TRBV6-1 and TRBJ2-2; perhaps D is TRBD1 or TRBD2 (5 bases each). CDR3 length equals 14 residues. Between the trimmed V and J ends, which lost 10 bases and 1 base, there was a span of 13 bases. The germline gives CDR1 MNHNS, CDR2 SASEGT. This chain's CDR3 is CATLLGVNTGELFF. CDR3 DNA sequence: TGTGCCACCCTGCTGGGGGTGAACACCGGGGAGCTGTTTTTT.

The chain is built from TRBV6-1 and TRBJ2-2, with 7 bases lining up with TRBD2. V lost 6 bases and J lost 6; bases outside the gene matches: 13. Germline CDR1 is MNHNS and CDR2 is SASEGT. The CDR3 length is 16 residues. The CDR3 region is CASSRLGSGIAGELFF. CDR3 coding DNA: TGTGCCAGCAGCCGCCTGGGGAGCGGGATAGCCGGGGAGCTGTTTTTT.

This clonotype was seen a handful of times. The chain combines TRBV5-1 with TRBJ2-7; D possibly corresponds to TRBD1 (5 bases). Trimming cost V 4 bases and J 6 bases, with 8 bases left between them. The CDR3 loop spans 11 amino acids. Germline CDR1 SGHRS, CDR2 YFSETQ. The CDR3 DNA is TGCGCCAGCAGCATCGACAGCGAGCAGTACTTC. This sequence encodes CASSIDSEQYF. Full variable domain (outside the CDR3, taken from reference TRBV5-1 and TRBJ2-7): KAGVTQTPRYLIKTRGQQVTLSCSPISGHRSVSWYQQTPGQGLQFLFEYFSETQRNKGNFPGRFSGRQFSNSRSEMNVSTLELGDSALYLCASSIDSEQYFGPGTRLTVT.

This clonotype occurred a few times. The genes are TRBV20-1 and TRBJ2-7; 13 bases match TRBD2. The V gene end was trimmed by 5 bases and the J gene end by 6 bases; junction bases not matched to a gene: 7. CDR3 size: 14 residues. In germline, CDR1 is DFQATT, CDR2 SNEGSKA (reference sequence). The CDR3 sequence is CSAGGTSGTFEQYF. CDR3 nucleotides: TGCAGTGCTGGTGGGACTAGCGGGACTTTCGAGCAGTACTTC.

A few counts support this clonotype. This rearrangement joins TRBV5-4 to TRBJ2-5; the match to TRBD1 covers 11 bases. The CDR3 runs 15 residues. The V gene's germline CDR1 is SGHNT and CDR2 YYREEE (reference sequence). Trimming at V came to 4 bases and at J to 5 bases, leaving 7 bases not matched to a gene. This CDR3 reads CASSMDRGRVETQYF. CDR3 nucleotide sequence: TGTGCCAGCAGCATGGACAGGGGGCGAGTTGAGACCCAGTACTTC.

V gene TRBV6-4 combines with J gene TRBJ1-5, with D unresolved. Germline CDR1 is MRHNA and CDR2 is SNTAGT. The CDR3 contains 15 residues. Deletions cut 2 bases from V and 3 bases from J, with 11 bases between. Here the CDR3 reads CASSDLGWVNQPQHF. In DNA form, the CDR3 reads TGTGCCAGCAGTGACCTCGGGTGGGTCAATCAGCCCCAGCATTTT.

The chain is built from TRBV5-1 and TRBJ2-1, with D uncertain. The germline gives CDR1 SGHRS, CDR2 YFSETQ. The CDR3 runs to 15 residues. Trimming took off 0 bases at V and 6 bases at J, with 13 bases between the two ends. The CDR3 loop reads CASSLAGGSPNEQFF. CDR3 nucleotide sequence: TGCGCCAGCAGCTTGGCCGGTGGTAGCCCCAATGAGCAGTTCTTC.

This clonotype was detected only once. V usage is TRBV20-1 and J usage is TRBJ1-5; unclear D gene. This CDR3 contains 13 residues. Germline V gene lookup returns CDR1 DFQATT and CDR2 SNEGSKA (reference sequence). The germline V and J ends were trimmed by 4 bases and 3 bases, with 10 bases remaining between them. The CDR3 DNA follows: TGCAGTGCTACCGACGCAGTCAATCAGCCCCAGCATTTT. Protein product: CSATDAVNQPQHF.

This clonotype occurred a few times. The V gene is TRBV7-3, the J gene TRBJ2-3, with D possibly being TRBD2 (6 bases). From germline, CDR1 is SGHTA and CDR2 FQGTGA. Trimming pared 7 bases from V and 7 bases from J, leaving 15 bases between. The CDR3 extends over 13 amino acids. CDR3 residues: CASIGTQDNTQYF. The DNA of the CDR3 is TGTGCCAGCATCGGGACTCAAGATAATACGCAGTATTTT. Using reference TRBV7-3 and TRBJ2-3 for the parts outside the CDR3, the full variable domain is GAGVSQTPSNKVTEKGKYVELRCDPISGHTALYWYRQSLGQGPEFLIYFQGTGAADDSGLPNDRFFAVRPEGSVSTLKIQRTERGDSAVYLCASIGTQDNTQYFGPGTRLTVL.

This chain uses TRBV28 with TRBJ2-5; D unclear. This CDR3 comprises 12 residues. V was trimmed by 8 bases and J by 5 bases, leaving 12 bases between them. Germline CDR1 is MDHEN and CDR2 is SYDVKM. The CDR3 nucleotides are TGTGCCAGCTCGGGCGGCTACGAGACCCAGTACTTC. Encoded protein: CASSGGYETQYF.

This clonotype was recorded many times. The chain uses TRBV29-1 and TRBJ2-2, with D possibly being TRBD2 (5 bases). Germline V gene data show CDR1 as SQVTM and CDR2 as ANQGSEA. The V end lost 6 bases, the J end lost 3 bases, and 11 bases lay between the germline ends. This CDR3 comprises 13 residues. The CDR3 region has the DNA TGCAGCGTCCGGGAACAGTACACCGGGGAGCTGTTTTTT. Its protein product is CSVREQYTGELFF.

This clonotype was counted only a few times. This chain uses TRBV23-1 with TRBJ1-1, with D possibly TRBD1 on 6 matching bases. TRBV23-1 is an ORF, and what it does is uncertain. This CDR3 has 15 residues. V was trimmed by 3 bases and J by 1 base, leaving 12 bases between them. The chain's CDR3 is CASSHAGQGNTEAFF. CDR3 in DNA: TGCGCCAGCAGTCATGCGGGACAAGGGAACACTGAAGCTTTCTTT.

This clonotype came up many times. The chain employs TRBV7-2 and TRBJ2-5, with 10 bases fitting TRBD2. The germline CDR1 and CDR2 sequences are SGHTA and FQGNSA. The CDR3 is made up of 13 amino acids. V lost 7 bases to trimming and J lost 4 bases; unmatched junction nucleotides: 3. CDR3 residues: CASKVAGGETQYF. CDR3 DNA sequence: TGTGCCAGCAAGGTAGCGGGAGGAGAGACCCAGTACTTC.

This clonotype has a count of ten or more. Written as DNA, the CDR3 is TGTGCCACGAGGTCGTGCGACATCGATTACACAGATACGCAGTATTTT. This encodes CATRSCDIDYTDTQYF. This chain uses TRBV24-1 with TRBJ2-3; D is ambiguous. Germline values: CDR1 KGHDR, CDR2 SFDVKD. V was trimmed by 10 bases and J by 2 bases, leaving 21 bases between them. This CDR3 contains 16 residues.

This clonotype was counted between two and nine times. The chain joins TRBV19 to TRBJ2-2; TRBD1 matches at 10 bases. This CDR3 has 16 residues. Trimming removed 4 bases from V and 1 base from J; junction bases left unmatched: 3. Germline V CDR1 and CDR2: LNHDA, SQIVND (reference sequence). CDR3 amino acids: CASSTWTGGNTGELFF. The CDR3 DNA reads as TGTGCCAGTAGTACGTGGACAGGGGGGAACACCGGGGAGCTGTTTTTT.

The CDR3 reads CASSGSGSPLHF. The CDR3, as DNA: TGTGCCAGCAGCGGATCGGGTTCACCCCTCCACTTT. The chain is built from TRBV7-9 and TRBJ1-6, with D hard to call. Germline values: CDR1 SEHNR, CDR2 FQNEAQ (reference sequence). The V and J ends lost 5 bases and 9 bases respectively, with 8 bases between them. This CDR3 has 12 residues. Full variable domain (remainder filled in from reference TRBV7-9 and TRBJ1-6): DTGVSQNPRHKITKRGQNVTFRCDPISEHNRLYWYRQTLGQGPEFLTYFQNEAQLEKSRLLSDRFSAERPKGSFSTLEIQRTEQGDSAMYLCASSGSGSPLHFGNGTRLTVT.

The V call is TRBV28, the J call TRBJ1-2; D is possibly TRBD1 (6 bases). The CDR3 is 16 amino acids. CDR1 is MDHEN, CDR2 SYDVKM, per germline. The V and J ends lost 6 bases and 4 bases respectively, with 21 bases between them. CDR3 sequence (DNA): TGTGCCAGCAGCTTTGGGGCGCAGGGGACCTTCTATGGCTACACCTTC. This sequence encodes CASSFGAQGTFYGYTF.

This clonotype was seen a few times. The chain uses TRBV27 and TRBJ2-1; tentative D call: TRBD2 (5 bases). Deletions cut 10 bases from V and 4 bases from J, with 5 bases between. Germline CDR1 is MNHEY and CDR2 is SMNVEV (reference sequence). CDR3 length: 10 amino acids. The CDR3 region has the DNA TGTGCCACGGGATACAATGAGCAGTTCTTC. Amino acid sequence: CATGYNEQFF.

This clonotype was picked up a small number of times. The chain couples TRBV7-9 to TRBJ1-2; D gene unclear. Trimming cost V 4 bases and J 3 bases, with 9 bases left between them. CDR3 length: 13 residues. The germline V gene has CDR1 SEHNR and CDR2 FQNEAQ (reference sequence). CDR3 in amino acids: CASSSNLYYGYTF. In nucleotides, the CDR3 is TGTGCCAGCAGCTCTAATCTTTACTATGGCTACACCTTC.

This clonotype has a count of ten or more. The V and J genes are TRBV18 and TRBJ2-7, with D uncertain. Germline V gene lookup returns CDR1 KGHSH and CDR2 LQKENI. Deletions cut 5 bases from V and 2 bases from J, with 10 bases between. CDR3 length: 13 amino acids. CDR3 nucleotides: TGTGCCAGCTCAACCAATAAAGCCTACGAGCAGTACTTC. Translated, it gives CASSTNKAYEQYF.

The table lists this clonotype with many counts. This chain connects TRBV7-9 to TRBJ2-3, with TRBD1 as a possible D gene (6 bases). Germline V gene lookup returns CDR1 SEHNR and CDR2 FQNEAQ (reference sequence). The CDR3 is 11 residues long. Trimming pared 6 bases from V and 5 bases from J, leaving 6 bases between. The DNA for the CDR3 is TGTGCCAGCAGAGGGGGAGATACGCAGTATTTT. It yields the protein CASRGGDTQYF. Together with reference TRBV7-9 and TRBJ2-3, the CDR3 gives the full variable domain: DTGVSQNPRHKITKRGQNVTFRCDPISEHNRLYWYRQTLGQGPEFLTYFQNEAQLEKSRLLSDRFSAERPKGSFSTLEIQRTEQGDSAMYLCASRGGDTQYFGPGTRLTVL.

This clonotype was seen a handful of times. The chain is built from TRBV5-1 and TRBJ2-6; perhaps TRBD2 as D (6 bases). Germline V CDR1 and CDR2: SGHRS, YFSETQ. The V gene lost 1 base and the J gene lost 4 bases, with 21 bases spanning the gap. This CDR3 has 19 amino acids. The CDR3 nucleotides are TGCGCCAGCAGCTTGACAGCGTGGGGGGTTCCGGCCGGGGCCAACGTCCTGACTTTC. Translated, it gives CASSLTAWGVPAGANVLTF.

There are a few counts of this clonotype. The CDR3 here is CASSQEGEGGDGYTF. The CDR3 DNA reads TGCGCCAGCAGCCAAGAAGGGGAGGGGGGGGATGGCTACACCTTC. The chain links TRBV4-3 to TRBJ1-2; the D gene is possibly TRBD1 (6 bases). CDR3 length: 15 residues. The germline V gene has CDR1 LGHNA and CDR2 YSLEER. The germline V and J ends were trimmed by 0 bases and 6 bases, with 14 bases remaining between them.